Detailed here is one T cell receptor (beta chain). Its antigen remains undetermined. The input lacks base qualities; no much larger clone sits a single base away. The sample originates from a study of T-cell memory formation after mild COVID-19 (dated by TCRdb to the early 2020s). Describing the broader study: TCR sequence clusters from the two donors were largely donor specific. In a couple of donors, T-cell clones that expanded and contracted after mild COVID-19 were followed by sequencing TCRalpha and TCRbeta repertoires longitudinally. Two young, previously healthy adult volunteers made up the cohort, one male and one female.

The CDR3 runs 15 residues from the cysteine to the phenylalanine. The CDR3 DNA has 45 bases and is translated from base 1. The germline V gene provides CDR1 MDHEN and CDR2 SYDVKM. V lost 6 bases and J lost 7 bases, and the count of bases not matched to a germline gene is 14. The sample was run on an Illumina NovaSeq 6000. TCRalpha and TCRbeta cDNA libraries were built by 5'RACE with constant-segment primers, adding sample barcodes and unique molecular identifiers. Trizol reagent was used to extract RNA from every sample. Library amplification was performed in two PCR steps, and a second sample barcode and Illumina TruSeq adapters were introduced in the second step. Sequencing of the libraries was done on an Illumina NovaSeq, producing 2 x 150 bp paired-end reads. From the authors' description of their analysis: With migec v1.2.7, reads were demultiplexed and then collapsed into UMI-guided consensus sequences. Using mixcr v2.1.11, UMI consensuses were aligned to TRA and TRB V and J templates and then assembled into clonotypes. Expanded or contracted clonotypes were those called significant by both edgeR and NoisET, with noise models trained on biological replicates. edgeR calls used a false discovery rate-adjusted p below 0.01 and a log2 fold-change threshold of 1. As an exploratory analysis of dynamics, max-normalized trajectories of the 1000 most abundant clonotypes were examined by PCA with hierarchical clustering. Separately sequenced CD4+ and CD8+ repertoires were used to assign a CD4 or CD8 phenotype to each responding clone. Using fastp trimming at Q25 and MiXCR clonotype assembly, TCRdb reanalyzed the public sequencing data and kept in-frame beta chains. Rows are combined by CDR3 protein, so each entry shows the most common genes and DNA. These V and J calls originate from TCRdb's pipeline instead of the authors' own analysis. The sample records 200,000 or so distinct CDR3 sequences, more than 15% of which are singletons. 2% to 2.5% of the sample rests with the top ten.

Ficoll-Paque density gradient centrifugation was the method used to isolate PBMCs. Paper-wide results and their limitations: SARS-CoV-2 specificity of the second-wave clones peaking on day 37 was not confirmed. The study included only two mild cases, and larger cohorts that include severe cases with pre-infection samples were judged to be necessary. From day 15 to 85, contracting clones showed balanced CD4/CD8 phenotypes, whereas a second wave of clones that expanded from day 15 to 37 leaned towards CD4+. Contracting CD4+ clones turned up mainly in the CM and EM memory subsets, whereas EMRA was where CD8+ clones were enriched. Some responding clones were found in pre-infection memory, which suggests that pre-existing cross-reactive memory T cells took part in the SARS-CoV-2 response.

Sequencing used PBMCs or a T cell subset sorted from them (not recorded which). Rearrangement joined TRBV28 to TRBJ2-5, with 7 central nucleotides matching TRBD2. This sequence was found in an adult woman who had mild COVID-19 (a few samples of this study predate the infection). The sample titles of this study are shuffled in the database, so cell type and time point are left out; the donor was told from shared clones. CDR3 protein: CASSQPGGREATQYF. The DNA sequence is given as TGTGCCAGCAGCCAACCCGGGGGTCGGGAGGCGACCCAGTACTTC.